This T cell receptor beta chain derives from a study of T-cell reconstitution after alpha-beta-depleted transplantation in children. Using unique molecular identifiers, the investigators prepared the TCRbeta library. TCRdb independently ran MiXCR on the PCR reads; one entry per CDR3 protein. The sample records some 600,000 distinct CDR3 sequences, around 13% being singletons. Study conclusions and caveats: It was newly produced T cells that mostly accounted for T-cell counts and diversity one year after transplant.

Comments on this clonotype: Antigen: not known.

Germline V gene sequence: CDR1 SEHNR, CDR2 FQNEAQ (reference sequence). Deletions cut 0 bases from V and 4 bases from J, with 9 bases between. The CDR3 length is 14 residues. This clonotype was sampled from a male patient between 5 and 17 years old who had a stem cell transplant for acute myeloid leukemia, so the T cells may come from the graft donor. The chain has TRBV7-9 and TRBJ1-2; D is unclear. The source material was PBMCs, mostly from graft donor cells, sampled 360 days after TCRalphabeta/CD19-depleted stem cell transplant. The CDR3 DNA follows: TGTGCCAGCAGCTTAGCACACACCCTCTATGGCTACACCTTC. It yields the protein CASSLAHTLYGYTF.